These 18 T cell receptor beta chains were all obtained from the same sample, sequenced in a study of shared clonotypes between healthy human individuals. TCRdb keeps only in-frame clones here, not all; method: immunoSEQ multiplex PCR. This sample has about 2.2 million clones, with about 93% found just once. Terminally differentiated effector memory CD45RA+ cells were left out of the naive CD8 fraction, which was CD45RO-negative and positively selected for CCR7. What was sequenced was naive CD8+ T cells from PBMCs. These receptors were obtained from a man aged 18 to 29 in good health. Some clones in this sample may be carry-over from other donors' samples.

V usage is TRBV27 and J usage is TRBJ2-7, with TRBD2 identical over 8 bases. CDR3 length: 16 amino acids. V shed 2 bases and J 5 bases; nucleotides not matched to a gene: 11. Germline CDR1 is MNHEY and CDR2 is SMNVEV (reference sequence). This CDR3 reads CASSLNRGRRSHEQYF. CDR3 in DNA: TGTGCCAGCAGTTTAAATCGCGGGAGGAGGTCTCACGAGCAGTACTTC.

This clone is a singleton in its sample. The same CDR3 is also encoded by other DNA sequences in this sample. The chain joins TRBV4-1 to TRBJ2-2; tentatively, D is TRBD1 (6 bases). Per the germline V gene, CDR1 is MGHRA and CDR2 is YSYEKL. This CDR3 has 14 amino acids. The germline V and J ends were trimmed by 1 base and 4 bases, with 7 bases remaining between them. DNA for the CDR3: TGCGCCAGCAGCCAAGTGGGGGCCACCGGGGAGCTGTTTTTT. This sequence encodes CASSQVGATGELFF.

The chain is built from TRBV27 and TRBJ2-1, with a possible D match to TRBD1 (6 bases). This CDR3 has 15 residues. V lost 5 bases to trimming and J lost 7 bases, with 18 bases between them. Looked up from germline, CDR1 is MNHEY and CDR2 is SMNVEV (reference sequence). CDR3 loop: CASSIITGFGNEQFF. The DNA for the CDR3 is TGTGCCAGCAGTATCATTACAGGGTTCGGAAATGAGCAGTTCTTC.

This chain joins TRBV4-1 and TRBJ2-3, with TRBD2 identical over 13 bases. The CDR3 sequence is 17 residues long. Germline V CDR1 and CDR2: MGHRA, YSYEKL. Trimming took 2 bases from V and 5 from J; bases not matched to a gene: 7. CDR3 sequence: CASSQTSGRGYLDTQYF. CDR3 DNA: TGCGCCAGCAGCCAAACTAGCGGGAGGGGGTACCTAGATACGCAGTATTTT.

The V and J genes are TRBV2 and TRBJ2-1; TRBD2 matches at 13 bases. Germline CDR1 reads SNHLY; CDR2 reads FYNNEI. The CDR3 totals 15 residues. Germline trimming cut 6 bases from V and 10 bases from J; bases unmatched to any gene: 9. For the CDR3, the DNA is TGTGCCAGCAGGGCAACTAGCGGGAGGGCCGGGGAGCAGTTCTTC. This encodes CASRATSGRAGEQFF.

V is TRBV9 and J is TRBJ1-5; D might be TRBD1 (6 bases). CDR1 is SGDLS, CDR2 YYNGEE, per germline. The CDR3 totals 15 residues. V was clipped by 5 bases and J by 2 bases, with 14 bases between them. As DNA, the CDR3 is TGTGCCAGCAGTCAAGGGGGGGGCGGCAATCAGCCCCAGCATTTT. The encoded protein is CASSQGGGGNQPQHF. The whole variable domain, filled in from reference TRBV9 and TRBJ1-5, reads DSGVTQTPKHLITATGQRVTLRCSPRSGDLSVYWYQQSLDQGLQFLIQYYNGEERAKGNILERFSAQQFPDLHSELNLSSLELGDSALYFCASSQGGGGNQPQHFGDGTRLSIL.

The chain carries TRBV7-2 and TRBJ2-7; D is perhaps TRBD2 (6 bases). Trimming left V 1 base short and J 3 bases short, with 13 bases between. CDR1 is SGHTA and CDR2 is FQGNSA in the germline V gene. The CDR3 is 15 residues long. The CDR3: CASSLVPSGRYEQYF. In DNA, the CDR3 is TGTGCCAGCAGCTTAGTGCCCAGCGGGCGCTACGAGCAGTACTTC.

The J gene is TRBJ2-2, the V gene TRBV27; D is ambiguous. CDR3 size: 15 residues. CDR1 is MNHEY, CDR2 SMNVEV, per germline (reference sequence). Trimming left V 0 bases short and J 5 bases short, with 10 bases between. This CDR3 is CASSLSVDLTGELFF. The CDR3 nucleotides read TGTGCCAGCAGTTTATCGGTTGACCTTACCGGGGAGCTGTTTTTT.

The count of this clone is one. V and J are TRBV4-1 and TRBJ2-7; 12 bases align to TRBD1. The germline gives CDR1 MGHRA, CDR2 YSYEKL. The CDR3 sequence is 15 residues long. Unmatched junction bases numbered 6, after V lost 4 bases and J lost 5 bases. This CDR3 reads CASSLSGTGGDEQYF. The CDR3 DNA sequence: TGCGCCAGCAGCCTCAGCGGGACAGGGGGCGACGAGCAGTACTTC.

V gene TRBV5-8 combines with J gene TRBJ2-1; 12 bases map to TRBD2. The CDR3 runs to 16 residues. Germline lookup yields CDR1 SGHTS and CDR2 YDEGEE. Trimming took 4 bases from V and 7 from J; bases not matched to a gene: 9. The CDR3 nucleotides are TGTGCCAGCAGCACCGGACTAGCGGGGAACCCGAATGAGCAGTTCTTC. It specifies CASSTGLAGNPNEQFF.

The V gene is TRBV19, the J gene TRBJ1-2, with D hard to call. Trimming cost V 1 base and J 4 bases, with 7 bases left between them. CDR3 size: 13 residues. CDR1 and CDR2 (germline): LNHDA, SQIVND (reference sequence). CDR3 nucleotides: TGTGCCAGTAGTATAGTCGGGGTCTATGGCTACACCTTC. Protein: CASSIVGVYGYTF.

This chain links TRBV27 with TRBJ1-4; D is perhaps TRBD1 (5 bases). The CDR3 sequence is 16 residues long. Deletions cut 2 bases from V and 8 bases from J, with 18 bases between. Germline assignment: CDR1 MNHEY and CDR2 SMNVEV (reference sequence). CDR3 amino acids: CASSLVLRGGEEKLFF. The CDR3, as DNA: TGTGCCAGCAGTTTAGTATTGAGGGGTGGAGAGGAAAAACTGTTTTTT. The whole variable domain, filled in from reference TRBV27 and TRBJ1-4, reads EAQVTQNPRYLITVTGKKLTVTCSQNMNHEYMSWYRQDPGLGLRQIYYSMNVEVTDKGDVPEGYKVSRKEKRNFPLILESPSPNQTSLYFCASSLVLRGGEEKLFFGSGTQLSVL.

This clone was seen more than once but under ten times. The chain couples TRBV19 to TRBJ1-1; D is undetermined. CDR3 length: 11 residues. V was clipped by 7 bases and J by 2 bases, with 5 bases between them. The germline V gene encodes CDR1 LNHDA and CDR2 SQIVND (reference sequence). The CDR3 loop reads CASNTNTEAFF. The CDR3 region has the DNA TGTGCCAGTAACACTAACACTGAAGCTTTCTTT.

This clone occurred once. The chain has TRBV9 and TRBJ2-1; maybe TRBD2 (6 bases). Trimming stripped 6 bases from V and 0 bases from J, with 13 bases between. The CDR3 spans 15 residues. The germline V gene has CDR1 SGDLS and CDR2 YYNGEE. The DNA for the CDR3 is TGTGCCAGCAACGAGGCGGGACGCTCCTACAATGAGCAGTTCTTC. Translated: CASNEAGRSYNEQFF.

J is TRBJ2-3 and V is TRBV14; D gene ambiguous. The V end was cut by 0 bases, the J end by 0 bases, with 19 bases between. The CDR3 loop spans 19 amino acids. Germline V CDR1 and CDR2: SGHDN, FVKESK. Written as DNA, the CDR3 is TGTGCCAGCAGCCAAGACGTCACGACCCTTATTCCTAGCACAGATACGCAGTATTTT. Its protein product is CASSQDVTTLIPSTDTQYF.

This chain uses TRBV7-9 with TRBJ1-4; possible D gene TRBD1, 5 bases. This CDR3 spans 15 amino acids. Germline assignment: CDR1 SEHNR and CDR2 FQNEAQ (reference sequence). Trimming took 4 bases from V and 4 from J, leaving 13 bases between them. The CDR3 here is CASSYGTTDNEKLFF. CDR3 DNA sequence: TGTGCCAGCAGCTACGGGACGACGGATAATGAAAAACTGTTTTTT. The complete variable domain, with remaining parts taken from reference TRBV7-9 and TRBJ1-4, reads DTGVSQNPRHKITKRGQNVTFRCDPISEHNRLYWYRQTLGQGPEFLTYFQNEAQLEKSRLLSDRFSAERPKGSFSTLEIQRTEQGDSAMYLCASSYGTTDNEKLFFGSGTQLSVL.

A word on this clone: An end of the junction differs from the germline gene, which may be a read error. The chain links TRBV4-1 to TRBJ1-1; TRBD1 agrees at 8 bases. Germline V gene lookup returns CDR1 MGHRA and CDR2 YSYEKL. The CDR3 is made up of 16 amino acids. The CDR3 protein is CASSQIGQGLNAEAFF. The CDR3 DNA follows: TGCGCCAGCAGCCAAATCGGACAGGGCTTGAACGCTGAAGCTTTCTTT.

The rearrangement joins TRBV7-9 to TRBJ1-4; D is uncertain. From germline, CDR1 is SEHNR and CDR2 FQNEAQ (reference sequence). The CDR3 is 11 residues long. Trimming stripped 2 bases from V and 8 bases from J, with 3 bases between. DNA of the CDR3: TGTGCCAGCAGCTTAATGGAAAAACTGTTTTTT. Translated: CASSLMEKLFF. Full variable domain (outside the CDR3, taken from reference TRBV7-9 and TRBJ1-4): DTGVSQNPRHKITKRGQNVTFRCDPISEHNRLYWYRQTLGQGPEFLTYFQNEAQLEKSRLLSDRFSAERPKGSFSTLEIQRTEQGDSAMYLCASSLMEKLFFGSGTQLSVL.